Reported below is one TCR beta chain. This entry comes from a study of PD-L1 blockade in urothelial cancer. This table comes from immunoSEQ multiplex PCR, and its TCRdb copy is limited to in-frame clones, with some not included. The sample includes about 87,000 clones, around 92% seen only once; the top ten take 0.85% to 1%. This CDR3 spans 14 amino acids. CDR1 and CDR2 (germline): MDHEN, SYDVKM. Trimming shortened V by 3 bases and J by 7 bases, and 13 bases separated the two germline ends. Time point specified: pretreatment peripheral blood. The receptor was isolated from a woman older than 75 with urothelial cancer. Here the sequenced sample was PBMCs, taken around atezolizumab (anti-PD-L1) treatment. The rearrangement joins TRBV28 to TRBJ2-1; a weak D match, TRBD1 (6 bases). The CDR3 DNA sequence: TGTGCCAGCAGTTTGAGGGGGTGGTTGAATGAGCAGTTCTTC. It yields the protein CASSLRGWLNEQFF.